These 11 T cell receptor beta chains share one sample of origin, sequenced in a study of response to subunit inactivated influenza vaccine. TCRdb independently ran MiXCR on the RT-PCR reads; one entry per CDR3 protein. The table shows around 530,000 distinct CDR3 sequences, with approximately 15% occurring only once. Sequenced here: CD4+ T cells sorted from PBMCs, sampled around 2 years after vaccination. The receptors here all came from a man aged 45 to 70 who received an inactivated influenza vaccine.

The V gene is TRBV20-1, the J gene TRBJ1-4; 7 bases align to TRBD1. The CDR3 runs to 16 residues. Germline assignment: CDR1 DFQATT and CDR2 SNEGSKA (reference sequence). Trimming cost V 0 bases and J 0 bases; bases outside gene matches: 4. The CDR3 DNA reads TGCAGTGCTAGAGAAGGGACAGCAGCAACTAATGAAAAACTGTTTTTT. Its translation: CSAREGTAATNEKLFF.

In this sample, this clonotype turned up many times. V usage is TRBV12-3 or TRBV12-4 and J usage is TRBJ1-1; D uncertain. This CDR3 spans 11 amino acids. Trimming pared 3 bases from V and 6 bases from J, leaving 5 bases between. The CDR3 region has the DNA TGTGCCAGCAGTTTTTTATCTGAAGCTTTCTTT. Translated, it gives CASSFLSEAFF.

The chain carries TRBV4-3 and TRBJ2-2; unclear D gene. Germline V CDR1 and CDR2: LGHNA, YSLEER. Deletions cut 1 base from V and 7 bases from J, with 7 bases between. The CDR3 covers 13 residues. The CDR3 DNA sequence: TGCGCCAGCAGCCAAGGGCAGATCGGGGAGCTGTTTTTT. It encodes CASSQGQIGELFF.

This clonotype was seen a handful of times. The rearrangement links TRBV20-1 to TRBJ2-1; 10 nucleotides match TRBD2. Trimming took 6 bases from V and 0 from J; bases not matched to a gene: 11. The germline CDR1 and CDR2 sequences are DFQATT and SNEGSKA (reference sequence). The length of the CDR3 is 17 residues. The DNA of the CDR3 is TGCAGTGCACAGACAGCGGGGGGGATTCTCTCCTACAATGAGCAGTTCTTC. It translates to CSAQTAGGILSYNEQFF.

Only a few counts were recorded for this clonotype. The chain is built from TRBV19 and TRBJ2-2, with D uncertain. The CDR3 has 15 amino acids. Germline CDR1 LNHDA, CDR2 SQIVND (reference sequence). The ends were cut back, 3 bases at V and 3 bases at J, with 11 bases in the middle. The CDR3 sequence: CASSIARRYTGELFF. Here the CDR3 DNA reads TGTGCCAGTAGTATCGCTCGCCGCTACACCGGGGAGCTGTTTTTT.

V gene TRBV4-2 combines with J gene TRBJ2-7; D may be TRBD1 (5 bases). The germline V gene encodes CDR1 LGHNA and CDR2 YNFKEQ. CDR3 length equals 16 residues. Trimming removed 2 bases at V and 3 bases at J, with 17 bases between. In nucleotides, the CDR3 is TGTGCCAGCAGCCAAAGGCAGGGTTCAGGGTTCTACGAGCAGTACTTC. Its protein is CASSQRQGSGFYEQYF.

V usage is TRBV6-1 and J usage is TRBJ1-5; TRBD1 is a possible D gene (5 bases). CDR1 and CDR2 from the germline V gene are MNHNS and SASEGT. The CDR3 totals 15 residues. V was trimmed by 6 bases and J by 0 bases, leaving 12 bases between them. This CDR3 reads CASRGTYYSNQPQHF. CDR3 nucleotide sequence: TGTGCCAGCAGAGGGACCTACTATAGCAATCAGCCCCAGCATTTT.

This clonotype was counted only a few times. Here the CDR3 reads CASSLKPNGGNTGELFF. CDR3 sequence (DNA): TGTGCCAGCAGTTTAAAACCGAACGGGGGAAACACCGGGGAGCTGTTTTTT. V and J are TRBV27 and TRBJ2-2; possibly TRBD2 for D (6 bases). V shed 2 bases and J shed 2 bases, with 15 bases lying between them. This CDR3 comprises 17 residues. The germline V gene has CDR1 MNHEY and CDR2 SMNVEV (reference sequence).

V and J are TRBV19 and TRBJ1-1; no firm D call. This CDR3 region has 13 residues. Trimming pared 7 bases from V and 4 bases from J, leaving 13 bases between. Germline CDR1 and CDR2: LNHDA and SQIVND (reference sequence). CDR3 residues: CASTDLGFTEAFF. CDR3 DNA: TGTGCCAGTACAGATCTGGGGTTCACTGAAGCTTTCTTT.

In DNA form, the CDR3 reads TGTGCCAGCACTGGGGGGCGTTATGAGACCCAGTACTTC. Amino acid sequence: CASTGGRYETQYF. This chain joins TRBV2 and TRBJ2-5, with D possibly being TRBD1 or TRBD2 (6 bases each). Germline assignment: CDR1 SNHLY and CDR2 FYNNEI. With 7 bases removed from V and 5 bases from J, the gap between germline ends came to 14 bases. The length of the CDR3 is 13 residues.

There are a few counts of this clonotype. This sequence joins TRBV20-1 and TRBJ2-1; 14 bases match TRBD2. Looked up from germline, CDR1 is DFQATT and CDR2 is SNEGSKA (reference sequence). Unmatched junction bases numbered 8, after V lost 3 bases and J lost 10 bases. This CDR3 contains 15 residues. This CDR3 is CSARATSGRVREQFF. CDR3 in DNA: TGCAGTGCTAGGGCGACTAGCGGGAGGGTTCGAGAGCAGTTCTTC.